This T cell receptor (beta chain) is drawn from a study of blood T cell repertoires in COVID-19. In the study overall: The samples span acute and convalescent COVID-19 from the United States, Italy and Spain.

Only one count was recorded for this clone. Generated by immunoSEQ multiplex PCR, the TCRdb table keeps only in-frame clones and is missing some. The data hold around 100,000 clones, with about 91% observed a single time. There are 11 residues in the CDR3. V was clipped by 5 bases and J by 3 bases, with 8 bases between them. CDR1 and CDR2 (germline): DFQATT, SNEGSKA (reference sequence). The chain combines TRBV20-1 with TRBJ2-7; D gene uncertain. This sequence originates from a man aged 18 to 29 with acute or convalescent COVID-19. Sequenced material: peripheral blood. The chain's CDR3 is CSARLGYEQYF. The CDR3 DNA is TGCAGTGCTCGACTTGGCTACGAGCAGTACTTC.